What follows describes a single T cell receptor (beta chain). Its specificity is not known. Germline V gives CDR1 DFQATT, CDR2 SNEGSKA (reference sequence). This CDR3 has 11 residues. V dropped 6 bases and J dropped 12; count of bases not matched to a gene: 10. The source of the sample is a study of cytomegalovirus exposure and HLA in healthy donors. Study outcomes and limitations: At a 0.05 false discovery rate, a later analysis found some 17,000 TCR beta sequences to be associated with HLA alleles. CMV antigen specificity was confirmed in vitro for a few CMV-associated chains. Apart from CMV serostatus, no immune exposure information was available.

A multiplex PCR was run with 60 Vbeta primers and 13 Jbeta primers. TCRdb keeps only in-frame clones here, not all; method: immunoSEQ multiplex PCR. The sample lists 170,000 or so clones, 84% occurring once. The rearrangement joins TRBV20-1 to TRBJ1-2; TRBD1 matches at 7 bases. The sequence derives from a man between 18 and 29 years old in good health and CMV-seronegative. Sequencing input: PBMCs. This CDR3 reads CSATSTGYDTF. The CDR3 bases are TGCAGTGCCACCTCGACAGGGTATGACACCTTC.